This T cell receptor beta chain was profiled in a study of T cell repertoires in cytomegalovirus infection. Notes on the study in general: CMV carriers having the relevant HLA were flagged by cumulative public TCR beta family frequency.

A remark on this clonotype: The antigen remains unidentified.

Trimming removed 8 bases from V and 2 bases from J, with 12 bases in between. Looked up from germline, CDR1 is SGHNT and CDR2 is YENEEA. CDR3 length equals 14 residues. TCRdb called the reads again in MiXCR, with one record for every CDR3 protein. The table records about 58,000 distinct CDR3 sequences, 15% to 25% of them present only once. The source material was CD8+ T cells from cultured PBMCs, sampled from culture after CMV antigen stimulation. This receptor was identified in a human donor in good health (CMV status not recorded). Some clones in this sample may be carry-over from other donors' samples. This chain joins TRBV11-3 and TRBJ2-2, with D perhaps matching TRBD2 (6 bases). This CDR3 is CASWEVFNTGELFF. DNA of the CDR3: TGTGCCAGCTGGGAGGTGTTTAACACCGGGGAGCTGTTTTTT.